One T cell receptor (beta chain) is described in this entry. There is no known antigen for this receptor. No base quality values were provided; no much bigger clone lies one nucleotide off. The germline V gene specifies MNHNS as CDR1 and SASEGT as CDR2. Cut back by 6 bases and 2 bases, the V and J ends lie 8 bases apart. The CDR3 runs 13 residues from the cysteine to the phenylalanine. Of the read, only the CDR3 DNA is kept; its 39 bases are in frame from base 1. The method was the immunoSEQ multiplex PCR assay. For the multiplex PCR, a mixture combining 60 forward primers for TCR Vbeta segments and 13 reverse primers for TCR Jbeta segments was used. A multiplex PCR assay on genomic DNA amplified the CDR3 region of rearranged TCR beta genes. The amplified TCR beta libraries were sequenced on the Illumina HiSeq System as 87-base-pair reads. In the authors' own workflow: In a later analysis, tens of millions of unique TCR beta chains were counted across the 666 repertoires, and around 11 million of these chains were shared by at least two donors. Raw reads were error-corrected and collapsed into unique sequences with a nearest-neighbor algorithm that merged closely related sequences to remove PCR and sequencing errors. V, D and J gene segments were assigned by aligning CDR3 sequences to IMGT reference sequences. Each retained sequence needed at least a six-nucleotide match to both a V gene segment and a J gene segment. A rearrangement counted as productive if the CDR3 had no stop codons and remained in frame with V and J, and every other rearrangement counted as non-productive. Following IMGT convention, CDR3 was defined as the stretch from the second conserved V-encoded cysteine to the conserved J-encoded phenylalanine. The earlier analysis of fewer than 750 of the donors excluded sequences that lacked an unambiguous match to a single V gene segment. In an earlier analysis of a few hundred of the donors, a V segment was called functional when productive rearrangements were above 56.7%, and segregating when the standard deviation between donors exceeded 5%. A statistical classification framework was developed to diagnose cytomegalovirus status using the catalog of TCR beta chain sequences. A later analysis assigned V and J genes by comparing TCR nucleotide sequences with IMGT/GENE-DB human TR gene sequences. Using the TCRdist pipeline, a later analysis assigned CDR3 sequences along with most-parsimonious VDJ recombination scenarios. In a later analysis, each TCR beta chain was defined by its CDR3 amino acid sequence together with its V-gene family, and reads without a unique V-gene family were excluded. To address suspected cross-contamination and a sequencing artifact, a later analysis removed around 600 highly shared, low-generation-probability nucleotide sequences. In a later analysis, a clonal expansion index for each public chain was calculated from normalized within-repertoire ranks of inferred template counts. In a later analysis, generation probabilities were computed using a VDJ recombination model fitted to out-of-frame rearrangements, and the results were checked against IGoR. A later analysis scored TCR-TCR, TCR-HLA and TCR-CMV co-occurrence with hypergeometric tests, applying a repertoire-size bias correction to TCR pairs. In a later analysis, false discovery rates were estimated by permuting HLA or CMV assignments 20 times. In a later analysis, co-occurring TCRs were grouped with DBSCAN, and TCRdist sequence similarity was added when clustering was performed within HLA-allele-positive subsets. Repertoires with fewer than 30,000 or more than 120,000 public chains were left out of co-occurrence clustering, as were roughly five repertoires with anomalous nucleotide sharing. TCRdb's version of the immuneACCESS table is confined to in-frame rearrangements and falls short of the full clone set. An unresolved V gene accounts for under half of the shortfall where checked; the remainder is of unknown origin. V and J calls and clone size are copied from that table; D and trimming were computed from the DNA. The sample table records hundreds of thousands of clones; approximately 90% of these occur just once. Clones ranked in the top ten supply 1% of the sample.

The cohort consisted of 650 to 700 healthy bone marrow donors. Cohort members were all nominally healthy when sampled, although unrecorded immune exposures were likely present. The donor tested CMV seronegative and was one of the 352 seronegative cohort members. Every donor gave a peripheral blood sample, and the peripheral blood mononuclear cells from that sample were used for TCR beta sequencing. Genomic DNA extraction from the blood cell samples was performed with the Qiagen DNeasy Blood Extraction Kit. The data originate from a study of cytomegalovirus exposure and HLA in healthy donors (dated by TCRdb to about 2017). Notes on the research overall: An earlier analysis of 587 of the donors reported roughly 300 Gb of sequence data and 117 million unique TCR beta sequences obtained from roughly 170 million T cells. An early release that covered several hundred HLA-typed donors contained approximately 300 gigabases of sequencing data and 85 million to 100 million unique TCR sequences. Among the approximately 400 genotyped donors, around 81% belonged to the genetic ancestry cluster associated with self-reported Caucasian donors. The study aimed to test whether signatures of past pathogen exposure could be identified by cataloging public T cell receptors. The T cell repertoires of about 700 subjects were profiled by immunosequencing and related to cytomegalovirus serostatus. Along with the roughly 700-subject first cohort, a separate validation cohort of over 90 different subjects was used. To predict cytomegalovirus infection status, the study combined high-throughput TCR immunosequencing, statistical association of individual TCRs with disease status, and machine learning. A later analysis re-examined previously published TCR beta repertoires from just over 650 donors and added high-resolution HLA genotyping to investigate patterns of TCR occurrence. The later analysis used no new phenotypic data to find candidate immune exposures, relying instead on TCR beta sequences and their occurrence across donors. An earlier analysis of 450 to 750 of the donors used high-throughput TCR beta sequencing to judge whether each TCR beta V gene segment behaved as functional or pseudogenic. Donor age, sex, ethnicity and CMV serostatus were collected together with the repertoire data. In a later genetic analysis, genome-wide SNP genotypes for 398 of the 666 donors were used, and that subset was treated as a discovery cohort. Every discovery cohort repertoire had been produced on one sequencing platform. HLA typing covered class I and class II loci at four-digit resolution. Typing coverage varied by locus: about 629-630 donors for A, B, C, DRB1 and DQB1; roughly 500 for DQA1; more than 600 for DPA1; approximately 450 for DPB1. Four to six DR-DQ haplotypes were handled as single units for association and clustering, since linkage in the cohort was strong. Among some 410 genotyped donors of the cohort, an average of roughly 240,000 unique TCR beta nucleotide sequences were sequenced per donor, about a sixth of them non-productive. What the authors observed across the whole study: Because some donors lacked HLA typing at each locus, the association tests relied only on the typed subset. Most CMV-associated TCR beta chains appeared to be HLA-restricted in a later analysis, and the HLA associations seemed to be driven largely by CMV exposure. Some 15 rarely observed V segments, including chromosome 9 orphons, were excluded from the earlier analysis of a few hundred of the donors because counts were too low. Correlated functional status among segregating V segments might be attributable to linkage disequilibrium, but an unknown experimental factor could not be ruled out. In both the original and validation cohorts, the classifier was reported to diagnose cytomegalovirus status with high specificity and sensitivity. The study gave a list of under 200 TCR beta chains associated with cytomegalovirus. This cohort had only TCR beta chains sequenced, and the lack of alpha or paired-chain data limited which features could be detected. In an earlier analysis of 450 to 750 of the donors, most TCR beta V segments appeared in productive rearrangements about 87% or about 30% of the time, broadly matching IMGT annotations. The only immune exposure information available for the cohort was CMV serostatus. It was suggested by the authors that the approach could potentially be generalized to other disease states and immunological phenotypes. A further reported finding was that TCR beta sequences accurately predicted the HLA-A and HLA-B alleles for most subjects in the first cohort. In a later analysis, the rate of TCR association differed among HLA loci, with DRB1 alleles having the most associated TCRs and HLA-C alleles having the fewest. V-gene and J-gene trimming of TCR beta chains was associated with a missense DCLRE1C variant in a later genetic analysis, and the association was replicated in an independent cohort. A cluster of highly shared sequence variants was judged likely to represent a technical artifact of the sequencing pipeline. Presence/absence analyses assumed roughly uniform sequencing depth across donors, an assumption that may not hold. Compared with the approximately 700-donor mean, donors in an Asian-associated ancestry cluster had fewer N-insertions in productive TCRs, according to a later genetic analysis. A later analysis reported that several top co-occurrence clusters appeared linked to parvovirus B19, influenza, CMV and Epstein-Barr virus. When HLA alleles, especially DR and DQ, strongly co-occurred, TCR associations were difficult to assign to individual alleles. Compared with equally common non-associated chains, HLA-associated TCR beta chains in a later analysis were more clonally expanded and had lower generation probabilities. Because the 87-base-pair reads could not distinguish some IMGT-functional V segments, including TRBV6-2 and TRBV6-3, those segments were excluded. Most TCR sequences were seen in very few donors, while some public TCRs were found in many individuals. A few of the identified cytomegalovirus-associated TCR beta chains were confirmed in vitro to be specific for cytomegalovirus antigens. At a false discovery rate of 0.05, a later analysis linked about 16,000 TCR beta sequences to specific HLA alleles.

The V gene is TRBV6-1 and the J gene is TRBJ1-3, with the D gene not confidently named. Sequenced input: PBMCs. The sequence was obtained from a young woman in good health and CMV-seronegative. The bases read TGTGCCAGCAGACGGGGTACTGGAAACACCATATATTTT. Translated, it gives CASRRGTGNTIYF.